This TCR beta chain was captured by sequencing in a study of cytomegalovirus exposure and HLA in healthy donors. Study results and caveats: TCR sequences were mostly rare, though some public TCRs occurred in many donors. In a later analysis, V- and J-gene trimming of beta chains associated with a DCLRE1C missense variant, replicated independently. In presence/absence analyses, roughly uniform sequencing depth across donors was assumed.

13 Jbeta primers and 60 Vbeta primers were used for the PCR. Measured with immunoSEQ multiplex PCR; TCRdb has only the in-frame clones, and not every one. Among approximately 150,000 clones listed, roughly 78% were seen once. As concerns this clone: Its target is not known.

Likely unrecorded immune exposures existed in these nominally healthy donors. Germline loops: CDR1 SGHRS, CDR2 YFSETQ. The CDR3 sequence is 18 residues long. The V segment lost 10 bases and the J segment 5 bases; nucleotides outside the gene matches: 24. The receptor was derived from a woman in her fifties or sixties in good health and CMV-seropositive. The chain combines TRBV5-1 with TRBJ2-7; 10 nucleotides align to TRBD1. Sequenced sample: PBMCs. This CDR3 is CAGLRLPSGQGSWDEQYF. The CDR3 region has the DNA TGCGCCGGGCTACGATTGCCTTCGGGACAGGGGTCTTGGGACGAGCAGTACTTC.